The T cell receptor beta chain under discussion was sequenced for a study of cytomegalovirus exposure and HLA in healthy donors. Study results and caveats: TCR beta sequences numbering fewer than 20,000 were associated with HLA alleles at 0.05 false discovery rate in a later analysis.

J was trimmed by 4 bases and V by 1 base; bases with no gene match: 6. This CDR3 comprises 15 residues. The germline gives CDR1 LGHNA, CDR2 YSLEER. This PCR relied on a set of 60 Vbeta primers and 13 Jbeta primers. This table comes from immunoSEQ multiplex PCR, and its TCRdb copy is limited to in-frame clones, with some not included. Of more than 150,000 clones in the sample, about 77% were seen once. This clone was detected only once. Antigen: not known. J is TRBJ2-7 and V is TRBV4-3, with 8 nucleotides matching TRBD1. The specimen sequenced was PBMCs. This receptor was taken from a young woman in good health and CMV-seropositive. CDR3 nucleotide sequence: TGCGCCAGCAGCCAAGGTTGGACAGGGCAATACGAGCAGTACTTC. This encodes CASSQGWTGQYEQYF.